These 8 T cell receptor beta chains originate from one sample sequenced in a study of vaccination and CD4 T cells after COVID-19. Treatment in this sample: roughly 11-day PBMC culture with coronavirus spike peptide pools or control peptides (ViraFEST assay). Sequenced with the Oncomine TCR Beta short-read assay was DNA taken from cultured CD4+ T cells. TCRdb re-called the PCR reads with MiXCR, one entry per CDR3 protein. The sample lists 8,500 to 10,000 distinct CDR3 sequences, 55% to 65% occurring once. These TCRs' antigens remain unknown. Material for sequencing was CD4+ T cells from blood, cultured in vitro. The receptors derive from a human donor who had recovered from COVID-19.

The table lists this clonotype with a count of one. This sequence joins TRBV7-9 and TRBJ2-5, with 9 bases matching TRBD2. The germline CDR1 and CDR2 sequences are SEHNR and FQNEAQ (reference sequence). Trimming at V came to 8 bases and at J to 5 bases, leaving 12 bases not matched to a gene. The CDR3 is 15 residues long. The CDR3 region has the DNA TGTGCCAGCGCTATAGCGGGAGTCACGTGGGAGACCCAGTACTTC. Encoded protein: CASAIAGVTWETQYF.

V and J are TRBV19 and TRBJ2-2; 7 bases are shared with TRBD1. The CDR3 covers 14 residues. The J segment lost 4 bases and the V segment lost 6 bases, leaving 5 bases of the junction unmatched. Per the germline V gene, CDR1 is LNHDA and CDR2 is SQIVND (reference sequence). CDR3 sequence reads: CASSSGQLTGELFF. CDR3 DNA sequence: TGTGCCAGTAGCTCGGGACAGCTCACCGGGGAGCTGTTTTTT. The whole variable domain, remainder taken from reference TRBV19 and TRBJ2-2, is DGGITQSPKYLFRKEGQNVTLSCEQNLNHDAMYWYRQDPGQGLRLIYYSQIVNDFQKGDIAEGYSVSREKKESFPLTVTSAQKNPTAFYLCASSSGQLTGELFFGEGSRLTVL.

The rearrangement links TRBV2 to TRBJ1-6; TRBD1 might be the D (6 bases). CDR3 size: 15 residues. Deletions cut 3 bases from V and 2 bases from J, with 8 bases between. CDR1 and CDR2 (germline): SNHLY, FYNNEI. CDR3 amino acids: CASSDRGTYNSPLHF. The CDR3 coding sequence is TGTGCCAGCAGTGACAGGGGCACCTATAATTCACCCCTCCACTTT. The full variable domain, its missing parts supplied by reference TRBV2 and TRBJ1-6, is EPEVTQTPSHQVTQMGQEVILRCVPISNHLYFYWYRQILGQKVEFLVSFYNNEISEKSEIFDDQFSVERPDGSNFTLKIRSTKLEDSAMYFCASSDRGTYNSPLHFGNGTRLTVT.

To note about this clonotype: A much larger clone differs by one base, so this may be a read error. The V and J genes are TRBV19 and TRBJ1-2, with D possibly matching TRBD1 (5 bases). CDR1 and CDR2 from the germline V gene are LNHDA and SQIVND (reference sequence). This CDR3 comprises 14 residues. V dropped 8 bases and J dropped 9 bases, with 22 bases sitting between them. The chain's CDR3 is CASDKGRGLNSYTF. The CDR3 DNA sequence: TGTGCCAGTGATAAGGGACGGGGATTGAATAGCTACACCTTC.

Within the sample, this clonotype is large. The J gene is TRBJ1-5, the V gene TRBV20-1; the D gene is possibly TRBD1 (5 bases). The germline CDR1 and CDR2 sequences are DFQATT and SNEGSKA (reference sequence). The V and J ends lost 4 bases and 2 bases respectively, with 27 bases between them. The CDR3 loop spans 19 amino acids. CDR3 in DNA: TGCAGTGCTAAAGGAACCAGACAGACCGCTATGCTGCGCAATCAGCCCCAGCATTTT. Its translation is CSAKGTRQTAMLRNQPQHF.

This clonotype was observed a handful of times. This rearrangement joins TRBV20-1 to TRBJ1-2; 7 bases match TRBD1. Germline V gene data show CDR1 as DFQATT and CDR2 as SNEGSKA (reference sequence). Trimming took 0 bases from V and 5 from J; bases not matched to a gene: 6. This CDR3 contains 14 residues. The CDR3 here is CSARDRTGFYGYTF. CDR3 sequence (DNA): TGCAGTGCTAGAGACCGGACAGGCTTTTATGGCTACACCTTC.

V is TRBV20-1 and J is TRBJ1-5, with D unresolved. The germline V gene has CDR1 DFQATT and CDR2 SNEGSKA (reference sequence). This CDR3 is 13 amino acids long. V was cut by 4 bases and J by 7 bases, with 14 bases left in between. The CDR3 sequence is CSATFREGQPQHF. CDR3 nucleotide sequence: TGCAGTGCTACGTTTAGGGAGGGACAGCCCCAGCATTTT.

The CDR3 region is CASTPLGGIAEAFF. The CDR3 coding sequence is TGTGCCAGCACCCCCCTAGGGGGGATCGCTGAAGCTTTCTTT. The chain links TRBV12-3 or TRBV12-4 to TRBJ1-1; TRBD1 might be the D (6 bases). The CDR3 length is 14 residues. With 7 bases removed from V and 6 bases from J, the gap between germline ends came to 18 bases.